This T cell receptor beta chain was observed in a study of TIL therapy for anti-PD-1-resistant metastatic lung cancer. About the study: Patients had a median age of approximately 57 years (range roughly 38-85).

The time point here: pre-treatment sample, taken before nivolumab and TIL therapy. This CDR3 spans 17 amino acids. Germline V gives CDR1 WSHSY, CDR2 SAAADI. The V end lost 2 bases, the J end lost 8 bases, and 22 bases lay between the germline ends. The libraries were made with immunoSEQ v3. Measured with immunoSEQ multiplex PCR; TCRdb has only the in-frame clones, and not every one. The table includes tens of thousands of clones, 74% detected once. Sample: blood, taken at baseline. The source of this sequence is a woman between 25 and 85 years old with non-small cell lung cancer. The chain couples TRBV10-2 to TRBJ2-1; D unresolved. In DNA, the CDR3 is TGCGCCAGCAGTGAGCGTCGGGCTACCCGCTCTGGGGATGAGCAGTTCTTC. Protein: CASSERRATRSGDEQFF.